What follows are 19 T cell receptor beta chains derived from one specimen sequenced in a study of Tregs in tolerant kidney transplant recipients. Assay used: immunoSEQ multiplex PCR; TCRdb lists only in-frame clones, some missing. The profile shows tens of thousands of clones, roughly 84% of them singletons. The specimen sequenced was CD4+ T cells from blood. The receptor set was obtained from a human donor in good health.

This rearrangement joins TRBV6-1 to TRBJ2-7; D is uncertain. The V gene lost 6 bases and the J gene lost 2 bases, with 14 bases spanning the gap. The CDR3 loop spans 14 amino acids. Germline V lookup: CDR1 MNHNS, CDR2 SASEGT. The CDR3 reads CASRGAGGTYEQYF. In nucleotides, the CDR3 is TGTGCCAGCAGGGGTGCCGGTGGGACCTACGAGCAGTACTTC.

This clone was detected once. At the DNA level, this CDR3 is encoded by other sequences in the same sample as well. The rearrangement joins TRBV27 to TRBJ2-7, with no clear D. Germline CDR1 MNHEY, CDR2 SMNVEV (reference sequence). With 4 bases removed from V and 0 bases from J, the gap between germline ends came to 16 bases. The CDR3 has 16 residues. Written as DNA, the CDR3 is TGTGCCAGCAGTTCCGGAAGAACACTGAGCTCCTACGAGCAGTACTTC. Protein sequence: CASSSGRTLSSYEQYF.

This clone has a handful of counts. This rearrangement joins TRBV5-1 to TRBJ1-1; D remains ambiguous. Looked up from germline, CDR1 is SGHRS and CDR2 is YFSETQ. The CDR3 has 13 amino acids. Trimming shortened V by 9 bases and J by 1 base, and 13 bases separated the two germline ends. The CDR3 DNA reads TGCGCCACCTCCAGGCAACCGAACACTGAAGCTTTCTTT. Protein: CATSRQPNTEAFF.

The chain recombines TRBV5-1 with TRBJ2-2; 8 bases map to TRBD1. The V and J ends lost 7 bases and 1 base, in that order; junction bases with no gene match: 6. The CDR3 loop spans 15 amino acids. CDR1 is SGHRS and CDR2 is YFSETQ in the germline V gene. In DNA, the CDR3 is TGCGCCAGCCAGACAGGGGCAGTGAACACCGGGGAGCTGTTTTTT. Translating it yields CASQTGAVNTGELFF.

This CDR3 is CASSSPDSWVVNEQFF. The CDR3 DNA follows: TGCGCCAGCAGCTCCCCGGACAGTTGGGTTGTCAATGAGCAGTTCTTC. The chain links TRBV5-1 to TRBJ2-1, with D maybe TRBD1 (6 bases). With 3 bases removed from V and 6 bases from J, the gap between germline ends came to 19 bases. This CDR3 comprises 16 residues. Per the germline V gene, CDR1 is SGHRS and CDR2 is YFSETQ.

The chain employs TRBV29-1 and TRBJ1-2; D gene uncertain. Germline V CDR1 and CDR2: SQVTM, ANQGSEA. Trimming stripped 4 bases from V and 4 bases from J, with 16 bases between. The CDR3 is 14 amino acids. CDR3 region: CSVGSSLPFYGYTF. DNA for the CDR3: TGCAGCGTTGGGTCGTCACTCCCCTTCTATGGCTACACCTTC.

This chain joins TRBV14 and TRBJ1-1; D may be TRBD1 (5 bases). Between the trimmed V and J ends, which lost 1 base and 8 bases, there was a span of 11 bases. This CDR3 has 13 amino acids. Looked up from germline, CDR1 is SGHDN and CDR2 is FVKESK. In DNA form, the CDR3 reads TGTGCCAGCAGCCAAGTAAGGGGTTTGGAAGCTTTCTTT. Translating it yields CASSQVRGLEAFF.

The CDR3 spells CASTLLTGGGHEQYF. CDR3 sequence (DNA): TGTGCCAGCACCCTATTGACAGGGGGGGGCCACGAGCAGTACTTC. This chain joins TRBV6-1 and TRBJ2-7; TRBD1 agrees at 9 bases. V was pared by 7 bases and J by 5 bases, with 12 bases of the junction left unmatched. CDR1 is MNHNS and CDR2 is SASEGT in the germline V gene. The CDR3 runs 15 residues.

The V and J genes are TRBV5-8 and TRBJ1-2; D remains unclear. This CDR3 has 13 residues. Germline CDR1 SGHTS, CDR2 YDEGEE. V was trimmed by 0 bases and J by 6 bases, leaving 9 bases between them. This CDR3 is CASSLGQRDGYTF. For the CDR3, the DNA is TGTGCCAGCAGCTTGGGGCAGCGCGATGGCTACACCTTC.

This clone showed up just once. The chain combines TRBV5-6 with TRBJ2-1; D ambiguous. Deletions cut 5 bases from V and 3 bases from J, with 12 bases between. CDR1 and CDR2 from the germline V gene are SGHDT and YYEEEE. The CDR3 length is 14 residues. The chain's CDR3 is CASSTRHLYNEQFF. Here the CDR3 DNA reads TGTGCCAGCAGTACAAGACACCTCTACAATGAGCAGTTCTTC. The whole variable domain, filled in from reference TRBV5-6 and TRBJ2-1, reads DAGVTQSPTHLIKTRGQQVTLRCSPKSGHDTVSWYQQALGQGPQFIFQYYEEEERQRGNFPDRFSGHQFPNYSSELNVNALLLGDSALYLCASSTRHLYNEQFFGPGTRLTVL.

The chain recombines TRBV6-6 with TRBJ2-7; no firm D call. The CDR3 runs 11 residues. From germline, CDR1 is MNHNY and CDR2 SVGAGI (reference sequence). V was clipped by 2 bases and J by 2 bases, with 1 base between them. This CDR3 is CASSYTYEQYF. The CDR3 DNA sequence: TGTGCCAGCAGTTACACCTACGAGCAGTACTTC.

As to this clone: Distinct nucleotide sequences in the sample also encode this CDR3. The chain carries TRBV7-6 and TRBJ2-7; D might be TRBD1 (5 bases). Germline V gives CDR1 SGHVS, CDR2 FNYEAQ. V lost 3 bases to trimming and J lost 3 bases, with 15 bases between them. This CDR3 has 15 amino acids. CDR3 residues: CASSFGPGQGYEQYF. CDR3 sequence (DNA): TGTGCCAGCAGCTTCGGTCCAGGACAAGGCTACGAGCAGTACTTC.

This chain connects TRBV6-1 to TRBJ1-2; TRBD1 matches at 9 bases. Germline V CDR1 and CDR2: MNHNS, SASEGT. The CDR3 has 16 amino acids. The V segment lost 4 bases and the J segment 4 bases; nucleotides outside the gene matches: 10. DNA for the CDR3: TGTGCCAGCAGTGGGGACAGGGCTAGATCTCGCTATGGCTACACCTTC. Translating gives CASSGDRARSRYGYTF.

This clone has only a few counts. This rearrangement joins TRBV11-2 to TRBJ2-3; weak D call: TRBD2 (6 bases). The germline V gene encodes CDR1 SGHAT and CDR2 FQNNGV. Trimming stripped 1 base from V and 0 bases from J, with 8 bases between. The CDR3 contains 15 residues. Here the CDR3 reads CASSLVADSTDTQYF. DNA of the CDR3: TGTGCCAGCAGCTTAGTAGCGGATAGCACAGATACGCAGTATTTT.

This clone was recorded only once. The CDR3 nucleotides read TGTGCCTGGAAGGGCGCCGGCAGGGTGGACACCGGGGAGCTGTTTTTT. Amino acid sequence: CAWKGAGRVDTGELFF. The chain employs TRBV30 and TRBJ2-2, with a weak D call TRBD1 (5 bases). Germline V gene lookup returns CDR1 GTSNPN and CDR2 SVGIG (reference sequence). Between the trimmed V and J ends, which lost 4 bases and 3 bases, there was a span of 18 bases. This CDR3 is built from 16 residues.

V is TRBV5-6 and J is TRBJ1-2; D is perhaps TRBD1 (5 bases). Germline V gene data show CDR1 as SGHDT and CDR2 as YYEEEE. The CDR3 is 14 amino acids. Trimming removed 4 bases from V and 4 bases from J, with 14 bases in between. The CDR3: CASSPKGWGYGYTF. The DNA of the CDR3 is TGTGCCAGCAGCCCTAAGGGGTGGGGCTATGGCTACACCTTC.

This clone was detected only a few times. The gene calls are TRBV2 and TRBJ2-1, with D possibly TRBD1 on 5 matching bases. CDR3 length: 12 amino acids. V lost 2 bases, J lost 8 bases, and 7 bases lay in between. Per germline, CDR1 SNHLY and CDR2 FYNNEI. CDR3 region: CASSEKGYEQFF. CDR3 in DNA: TGTGCCAGCAGTGAAAAGGGGTATGAGCAGTTCTTC. Filled out from reference TRBV2 and TRBJ2-1, the complete variable domain reads EPEVTQTPSHQVTQMGQEVILRCVPISNHLYFYWYRQILGQKVEFLVSFYNNEISEKSEIFDDQFSVERPDGSNFTLKIRSTKLEDSAMYFCASSEKGYEQFFGPGTRLTVL.

The chain is built from TRBV5-1 and TRBJ2-2; TRBD1 matches 7 bases. The CDR3 extends over 17 amino acids. V gave up 3 bases and J gave up 5 bases; unmatched junction bases: 13. The germline V gene has CDR1 SGHRS and CDR2 YFSETQ. This CDR3 reads CASSSSRYRGKTGELFF. The CDR3 DNA is TGCGCCAGCAGCTCATCCAGATACAGGGGAAAAACCGGGGAGCTGTTTTTT.

This chain joins TRBV11-3 and TRBJ2-1; D possibly matches TRBD1 or TRBD2 (5 bases each). Germline V gene sequence: CDR1 SGHNT, CDR2 YENEEA. This CDR3 spans 12 amino acids. V was shortened by 5 bases and J by 14 bases, with 16 bases between the two germline ends. The CDR3 bases are TGTGCCAGCAGCGTAACTCGGGGCACAGAGTTCTTC. Translated: CASSVTRGTEFF.